This entry features one T cell receptor beta chain sequence. Its antigen is still unknown. This sample was included in a study of T cell repertoires in cytomegalovirus infection. About the study: CMV infection plus the matching HLA type was flagged by public TCR beta signatures. Whole-study results and caveats: HLA-C-restricted CMV clonotypes gave the most frequent clonotype in two of eight donors. Based on cumulative public TCR beta family frequency, carriers of CMV plus the relevant HLA were identified.

From the reads, TCRdb called clonotypes with MiXCR, one entry per CDR3 protein. This table holds 450,000 to 550,000 distinct CDR3 sequences, 15% to 20% found once. The V segment lost 5 bases and the J segment 6 bases; nucleotides outside the gene matches: 6. CDR1 is DFQATT, CDR2 SNEGSKA, per germline (reference sequence). The CDR3 has 14 residues. The V call is TRBV20-1, the J call TRBJ1-6; 8 bases are a match to TRBD1. Sample: CD8+ T cells from PBMCs. The source is a human donor in good health (CMV status not recorded). Some clones in this sample may be carry-over from other donors' samples. CDR3: CSASRTGINSPLHF. As DNA, the CDR3 is TGCAGTGCTTCTCGGACAGGGATTAATTCACCCCTCCACTTT.